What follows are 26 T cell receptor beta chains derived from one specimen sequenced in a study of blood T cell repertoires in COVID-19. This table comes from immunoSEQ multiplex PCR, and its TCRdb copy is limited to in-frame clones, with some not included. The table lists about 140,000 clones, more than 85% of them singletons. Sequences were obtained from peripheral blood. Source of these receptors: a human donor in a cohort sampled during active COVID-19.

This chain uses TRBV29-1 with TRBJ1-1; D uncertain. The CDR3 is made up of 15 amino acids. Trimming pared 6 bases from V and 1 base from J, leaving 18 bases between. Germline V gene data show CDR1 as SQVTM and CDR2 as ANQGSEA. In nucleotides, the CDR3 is TGCAGCGTAAACCTAGCTTTGGGCGCGAACACTGAAGCTTTCTTT. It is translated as CSVNLALGANTEAFF.

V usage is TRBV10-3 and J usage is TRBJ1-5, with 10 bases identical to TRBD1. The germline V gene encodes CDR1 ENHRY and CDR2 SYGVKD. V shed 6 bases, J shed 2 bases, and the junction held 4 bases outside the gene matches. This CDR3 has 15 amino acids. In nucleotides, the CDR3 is TGTGCCATCAGGCCCGGACAGGGGGGCAATCAGCCCCAGCATTTT. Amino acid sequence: CAIRPGQGGNQPQHF.

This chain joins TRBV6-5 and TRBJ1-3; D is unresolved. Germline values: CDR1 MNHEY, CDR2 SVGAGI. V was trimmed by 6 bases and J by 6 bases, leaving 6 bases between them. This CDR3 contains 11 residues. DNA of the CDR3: TGTGCCAGCAGGTGGGCAAACACCATATATTTT. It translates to CASRWANTIYF.

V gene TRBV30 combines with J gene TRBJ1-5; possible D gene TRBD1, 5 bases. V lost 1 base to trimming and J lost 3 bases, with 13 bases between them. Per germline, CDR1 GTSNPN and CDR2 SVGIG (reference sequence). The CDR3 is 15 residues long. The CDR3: CAWSGGLPPNQPQHF. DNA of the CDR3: TGTGCCTGGAGTGGGGGACTTCCCCCCAATCAGCCCCAGCATTTT.

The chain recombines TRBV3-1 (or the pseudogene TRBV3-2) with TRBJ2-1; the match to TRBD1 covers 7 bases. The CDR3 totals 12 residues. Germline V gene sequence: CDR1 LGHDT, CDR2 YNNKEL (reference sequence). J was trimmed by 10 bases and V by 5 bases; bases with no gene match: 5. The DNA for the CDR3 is TGTGCCAGCAGCGTAGGGGGCTCCGAGCAGTTCTTC. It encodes CASSVGGSEQFF.

The DNA for the CDR3 is TGTGCCAGCAACCCGACAGGGGGCGACAATCAGCCCCAGCATTTT. Its translation is CASNPTGGDNQPQHF. This chain uses TRBV28 with TRBJ1-5; 10 bases are shared with TRBD1. V lost 7 bases, J lost 3 bases, and 6 bases stayed unmatched. The CDR3 contains 15 residues. Per the germline V gene, CDR1 is MDHEN and CDR2 is SYDVKM. The complete variable domain, with remaining parts taken from reference TRBV28 and TRBJ1-5, reads DVKVTQSSRYLVKRTGEKVFLECVQDMDHENMFWYRQDPGLGLRLIYFSYDVKMKEKGDIPEGYSVSREKKERFSLILESASTNQTSMYLCASNPTGGDNQPQHFGDGTRLSIL.

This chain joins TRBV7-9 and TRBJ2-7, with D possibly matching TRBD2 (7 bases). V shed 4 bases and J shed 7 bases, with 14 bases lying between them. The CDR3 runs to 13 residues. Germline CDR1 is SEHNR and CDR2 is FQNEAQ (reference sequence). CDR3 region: CASSYRGAEEQYF. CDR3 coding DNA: TGTGCCAGCAGCTACCGGGGGGCCGAGGAGCAGTACTTC.

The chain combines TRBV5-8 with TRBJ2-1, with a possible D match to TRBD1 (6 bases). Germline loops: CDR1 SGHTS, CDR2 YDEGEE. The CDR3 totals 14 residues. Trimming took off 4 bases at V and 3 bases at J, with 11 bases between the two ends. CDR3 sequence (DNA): TGTGCCAGCAGCACGAGGGACAACTACAATGAGCAGTTCTTC. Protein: CASSTRDNYNEQFF.

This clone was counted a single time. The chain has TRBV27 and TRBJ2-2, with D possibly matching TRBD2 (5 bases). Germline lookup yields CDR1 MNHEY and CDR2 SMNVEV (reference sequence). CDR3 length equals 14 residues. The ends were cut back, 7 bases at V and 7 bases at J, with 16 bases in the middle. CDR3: CASISGSGLGELFF. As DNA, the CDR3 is TGTGCCAGCATCAGCGGCTCGGGCCTCGGGGAGCTGTTTTTT.

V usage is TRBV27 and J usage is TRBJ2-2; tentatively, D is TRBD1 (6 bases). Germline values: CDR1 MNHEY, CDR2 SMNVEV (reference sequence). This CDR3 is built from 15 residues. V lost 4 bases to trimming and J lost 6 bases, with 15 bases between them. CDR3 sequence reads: CASSSDSMGPGELFF. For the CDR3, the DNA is TGTGCCAGCAGTTCGGACAGTATGGGACCCGGGGAGCTGTTTTTT.

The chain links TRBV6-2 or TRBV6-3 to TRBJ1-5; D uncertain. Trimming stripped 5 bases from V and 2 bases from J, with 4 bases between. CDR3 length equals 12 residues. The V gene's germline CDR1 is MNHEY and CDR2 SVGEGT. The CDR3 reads CASSAGNQPQHF. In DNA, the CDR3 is TGTGCCAGCAGTGCAGGCAATCAGCCCCAGCATTTT.

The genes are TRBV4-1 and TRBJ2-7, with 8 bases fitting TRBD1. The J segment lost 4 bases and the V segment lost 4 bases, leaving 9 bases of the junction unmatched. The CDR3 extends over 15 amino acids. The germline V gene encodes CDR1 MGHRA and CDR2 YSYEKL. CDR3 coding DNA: TGCGCCAGCAGCCCCCAAGGGGGACAGGCGTACGAGCAGTACTTC. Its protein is CASSPQGGQAYEQYF.

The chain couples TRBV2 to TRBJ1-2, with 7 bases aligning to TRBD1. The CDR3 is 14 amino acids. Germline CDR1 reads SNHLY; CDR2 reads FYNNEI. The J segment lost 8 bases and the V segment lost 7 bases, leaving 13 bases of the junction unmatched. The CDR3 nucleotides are TGTGCCAGCAATCCGACAGGGCCACCCGGAGGCTACACCTTC. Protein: CASNPTGPPGGYTF.

CDR3: CASSPRQENTEAFF. CDR3 DNA sequence: TGCGCCAGCAGCCCTCGACAGGAGAACACTGAAGCTTTCTTT. This chain links TRBV5-1 with TRBJ1-1, with a weak D call TRBD1 (6 bases). CDR3 size: 14 residues. Trimming stripped 4 bases from V and 1 base from J, with 11 bases between. Germline lookup yields CDR1 SGHRS and CDR2 YFSETQ.

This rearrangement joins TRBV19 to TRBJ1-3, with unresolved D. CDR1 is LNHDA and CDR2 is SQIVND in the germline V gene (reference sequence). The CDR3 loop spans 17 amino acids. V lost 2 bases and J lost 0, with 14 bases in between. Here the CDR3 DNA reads TGTGCCAGTAGTATAAACCCCGGGTCCCTCTCTGGAAACACCATATATTTT. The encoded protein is CASSINPGSLSGNTIYF.

The CDR3: CASRPGYRVADTQYF. CDR3 nucleotide sequence: TGTGCCAGCAGACCCGGCTATCGGGTGGCAGATACGCAGTATTTT. This chain joins TRBV28 and TRBJ2-3; no firm D call. Germline values: CDR1 MDHEN, CDR2 SYDVKM. The germline V and J ends were trimmed by 6 bases and 4 bases, with 17 bases remaining between them. CDR3 length equals 15 residues. Supplemented by reference TRBV28 and TRBJ2-3, the full variable domain reads DVKVTQSSRYLVKRTGEKVFLECVQDMDHENMFWYRQDPGLGLRLIYFSYDVKMKEKGDIPEGYSVSREKKERFSLILESASTNQTSMYLCASRPGYRVADTQYFGPGTRLTVL.

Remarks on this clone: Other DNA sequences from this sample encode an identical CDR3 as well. CDR3: CASSPPPGGSNQPQHF. CDR3 DNA: TGTGCCAGCTCACCACCGCCGGGGGGAAGCAATCAGCCCCAGCATTTT. The rearrangement joins TRBV18 to TRBJ1-5, with D perhaps matching TRBD1 (5 bases). Germline V gives CDR1 KGHSH, CDR2 LQKENI. Trimming cost V 0 bases and J 1 base, with 10 bases left between them. This CDR3 is 16 amino acids long.

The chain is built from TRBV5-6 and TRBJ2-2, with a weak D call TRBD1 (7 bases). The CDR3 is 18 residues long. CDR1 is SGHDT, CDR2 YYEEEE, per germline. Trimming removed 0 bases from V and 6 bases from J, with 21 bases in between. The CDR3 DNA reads TGTGCCAGCAGCTTGGCCCTTTCTGGAGGGGGCATCGCCGGGGAGCTGTTTTTT. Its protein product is CASSLALSGGGIAGELFF.

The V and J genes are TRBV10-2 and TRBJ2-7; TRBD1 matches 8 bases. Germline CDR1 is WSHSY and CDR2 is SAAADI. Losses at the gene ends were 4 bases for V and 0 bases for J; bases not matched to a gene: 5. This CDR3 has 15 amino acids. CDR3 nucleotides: TGCGCCAGCAGTGTCTCAGGGGGCGGCTCCTACGAGCAGTACTTC. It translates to CASSVSGGGSYEQYF.

The CDR3 spells CASSQVGAGNTEAFF. DNA for the CDR3: TGTGCCAGCAGCCAAGTGGGGGCAGGGAACACTGAAGCTTTCTTT. The chain couples TRBV3-1 (or the pseudogene TRBV3-2) to TRBJ1-1; D is possibly TRBD1 (6 bases). The V and J ends lost 1 base and 1 base respectively, with 10 bases between them. The CDR3 runs to 15 residues. Germline CDR1 reads LGHDT; CDR2 reads YNNKEL (reference sequence).

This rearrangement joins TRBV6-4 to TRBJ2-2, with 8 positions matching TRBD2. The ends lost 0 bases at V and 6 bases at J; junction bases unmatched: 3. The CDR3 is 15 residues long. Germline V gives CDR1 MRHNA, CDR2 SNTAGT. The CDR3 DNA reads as TGTGCCAGCAGTGACTCCACTAGCGGAGCCGGGGAGCTGTTTTTT. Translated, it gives CASSDSTSGAGELFF.

The CDR3 nucleotides are TGTGCCAGCAGCCCAACTTCCGGGACTAGCCCCTACGAGCAGTACTTC. Its translation is CASSPTSGTSPYEQYF. V and J are TRBV6-6 and TRBJ2-7; the match to TRBD2 covers 9 bases. This CDR3 contains 16 residues. Per germline, CDR1 MNHNY and CDR2 SVGAGI (reference sequence). V lost 6 bases and J lost 2; bases outside the gene matches: 11.

CDR3 in amino acids: CASSVSGRPSSYNEQFF. CDR3 DNA: TGTGCCAGCAGTGTTAGCGGGAGGCCGAGCTCCTACAATGAGCAGTTCTTC. The chain carries TRBV6-4 and TRBJ2-1; TRBD2 matches at 10 bases. The V segment lost 4 bases and the J segment 0 bases; nucleotides outside the gene matches: 6. This CDR3 contains 17 residues. The germline gives CDR1 MRHNA, CDR2 SNTAGT.

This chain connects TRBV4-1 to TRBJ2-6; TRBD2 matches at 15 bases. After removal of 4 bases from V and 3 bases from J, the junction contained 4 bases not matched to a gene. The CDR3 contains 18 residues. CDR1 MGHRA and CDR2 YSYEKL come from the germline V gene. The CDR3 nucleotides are TGCGCCAGCAGCCCACCGGGACTAGCGGGAGGTGGGGCCAACGTCCTGACTTTC. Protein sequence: CASSPPGLAGGGANVLTF.

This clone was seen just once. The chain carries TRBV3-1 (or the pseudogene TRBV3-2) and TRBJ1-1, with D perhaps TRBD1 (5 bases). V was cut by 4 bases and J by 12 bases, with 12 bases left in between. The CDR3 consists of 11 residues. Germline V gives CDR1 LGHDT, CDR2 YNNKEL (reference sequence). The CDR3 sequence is CASSLGRGTFF. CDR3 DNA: TGTGCCAGCAGCCTAGGACGGGGGACTTTCTTT.

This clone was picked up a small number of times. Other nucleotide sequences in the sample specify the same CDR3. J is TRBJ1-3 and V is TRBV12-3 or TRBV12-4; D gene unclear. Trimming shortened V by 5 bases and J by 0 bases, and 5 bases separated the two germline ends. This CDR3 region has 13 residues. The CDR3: CASSSFSGNTIYF. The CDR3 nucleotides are TGTGCCAGCAGTAGCTTCTCTGGAAACACCATATATTTT.